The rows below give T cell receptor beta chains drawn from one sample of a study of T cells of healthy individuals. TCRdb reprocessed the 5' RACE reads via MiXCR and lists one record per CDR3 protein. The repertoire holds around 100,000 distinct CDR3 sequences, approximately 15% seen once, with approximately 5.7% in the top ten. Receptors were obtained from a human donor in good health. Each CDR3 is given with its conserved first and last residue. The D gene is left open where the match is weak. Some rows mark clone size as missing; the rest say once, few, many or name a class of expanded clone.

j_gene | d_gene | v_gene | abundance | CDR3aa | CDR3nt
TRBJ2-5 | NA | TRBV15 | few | CATSREGVGETQYF | TGTGCCACCAGCAGAGAAGGGGTAGGAGAGACCCAGTACTTC
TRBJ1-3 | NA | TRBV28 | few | CASSLGGGIAYTIYF | TGTGCCAGCAGTCTCGGAGGGGGTATAGCATACACCATATATTTT
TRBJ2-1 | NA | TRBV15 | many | CATSRVGRWAEQFF | TGTGCCACCAGCAGAGTCGGTAGGTGGGCCGAGCAGTTCTTC
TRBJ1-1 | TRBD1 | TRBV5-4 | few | CASSLVDRVNTEAFF | TGTGCCAGCAGCTTGGTTGACAGGGTGAACACTGAAGCTTTCTTT
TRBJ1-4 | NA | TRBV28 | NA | CASSWASTNEKLFF | TGTGCCAGCAGTTGGGCTTCAACTAATGAAAAACTGTTTTTT
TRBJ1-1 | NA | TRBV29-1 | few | CSARREDYMNTEAFF | TGCAGCGCCCGCAGGGAGGACTACATGAACACTGAAGCTTTCTTT
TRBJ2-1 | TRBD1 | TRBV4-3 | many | CASSRSDRGDNEQFF | TGCGCCAGCAGCCGCTCAGACAGGGGGGACAATGAGCAGTTCTTC
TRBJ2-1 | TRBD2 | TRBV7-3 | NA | CASSLWGLAGDNEQFF | TGTGCCAGCAGCTTATGGGGACTAGCGGGGGACAATGAGCAGTTCTTC
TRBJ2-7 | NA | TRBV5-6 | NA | CASSSDREGSEQYF | TGTGCCAGCAGCTCGGACAGGGAGGGATCGGAGCAGTACTTC
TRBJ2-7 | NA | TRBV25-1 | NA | CASSRGAYYEQYF | TGTGCCAGCAGTCGCGGGGCCTACTACGAGCAGTACTTC
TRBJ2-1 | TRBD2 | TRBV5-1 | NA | CASSLEPAGAYNEQFF | TGCGCCAGCAGCTTGGAACCAGCGGGAGCCTACAATGAGCAGTTCTTC
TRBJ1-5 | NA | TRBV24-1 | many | CATSDDYQPQHF | TGTGCCACCAGTGACGATTATCAGCCCCAGCATTTT
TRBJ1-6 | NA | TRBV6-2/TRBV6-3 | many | CASRRTGTGNSPLHF | TGTGCCAGCAGGAGAACCGGGACCGGGAATTCACCCCTCCACTTT
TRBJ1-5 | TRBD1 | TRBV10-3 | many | CAIGGQGNQPQHF | TGTGCCATCGGGGGACAGGGAAATCAGCCCCAGCATTTT
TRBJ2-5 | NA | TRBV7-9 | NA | CASGSAQETQYF | TGTGCCAGCGGGAGCGCGCAAGAGACCCAGTACTTC
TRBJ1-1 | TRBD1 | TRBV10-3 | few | CAISERSGQDTEAFF | TGTGCCATCAGTGAGCGGTCGGGACAGGACACTGAAGCTTTCTTT
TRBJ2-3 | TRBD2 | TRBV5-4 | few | CASSPLAGTDTQYF | TGTGCCAGCAGCCCGCTAGCGGGTACAGATACGCAGTATTTT